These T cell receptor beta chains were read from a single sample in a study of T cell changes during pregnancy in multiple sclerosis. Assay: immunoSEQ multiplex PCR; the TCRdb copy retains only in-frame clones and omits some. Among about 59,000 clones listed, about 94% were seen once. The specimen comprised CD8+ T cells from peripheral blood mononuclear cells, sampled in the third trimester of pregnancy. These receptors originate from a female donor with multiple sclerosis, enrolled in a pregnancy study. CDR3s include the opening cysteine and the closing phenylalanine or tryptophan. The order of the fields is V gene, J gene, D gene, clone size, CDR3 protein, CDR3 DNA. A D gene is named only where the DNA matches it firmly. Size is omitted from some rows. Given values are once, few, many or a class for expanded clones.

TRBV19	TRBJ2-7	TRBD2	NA	CASSSTSGAYEQYF	TGTGCCAGTAGCTCCACTAGCGGGGCCTACGAGCAGTACTTC
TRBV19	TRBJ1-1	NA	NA	CASWGGTTEAFF	TGTGCCAGTTGGGGAGGTACGACTGAAGCTTTCTTT
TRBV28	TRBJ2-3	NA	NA	CASSLAVTNTDTQYF	TGTGCCAGCAGTTTAGCCGTTACTAACACAGATACGCAGTATTTT
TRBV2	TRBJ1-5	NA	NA	CASSRLQPGQGNQPQHF	TGTGCCAGCAGCCGATTGCAACCCGGGCAGGGTAATCAGCCCCAGCATTTT
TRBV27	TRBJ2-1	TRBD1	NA	CASSPTGRFSYNEQFF	TGTGCCAGCAGCCCGACAGGGCGGTTCTCCTACAATGAGCAGTTCTTC
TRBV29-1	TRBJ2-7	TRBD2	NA	CSVEDGTSGKSYEQYF	TGCAGCGTTGAGGACGGGACTAGCGGGAAATCCTACGAGCAGTACTTC
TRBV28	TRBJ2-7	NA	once	CASSLAGNYEQYF	TGTGCCAGCAGTTTAGCAGGGAACTACGAGCAGTACTTC
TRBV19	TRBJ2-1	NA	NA	CASSNRGYNEQFF	TGTGCCAGTAGTAACCGGGGATACAATGAGCAGTTCTTC
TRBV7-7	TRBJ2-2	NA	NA	CASSKEDTHTGELFF	TGTGCCAGCAGTAAAGAGGACACCCACACCGGGGAGCTGTTTTTT
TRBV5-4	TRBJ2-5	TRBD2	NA	CASSFVAGATETQYF	TGTGCCAGCAGCTTCGTAGCGGGAGCAACCGAGACCCAGTACTTC
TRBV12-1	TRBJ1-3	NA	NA	CASSLTGPGNTIYF	TGTGCCAGCAGCTTGACAGGACCGGGAAACACCATATATTTT
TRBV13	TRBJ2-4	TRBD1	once	CASSLGRQGAKNIQYF	TGTGCCAGCAGCTTAGGGAGACAGGGCGCCAAAAACATTCAGTACTTC
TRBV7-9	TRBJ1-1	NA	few	CASSSPGLRGAFF	TGTGCCAGCAGCTCCCCCGGGCTCAGAGGGGCTTTCTTT
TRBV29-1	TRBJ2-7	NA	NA	CSVESPPFYEQYF	TGCAGCGTTGAATCTCCCCCCTTCTACGAGCAGTACTTC
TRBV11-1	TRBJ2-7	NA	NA	CASGRNPIYEQYF	TGTGCCAGCGGCAGGAACCCAATCTACGAGCAGTACTTC
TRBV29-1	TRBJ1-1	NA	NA	CSVQTNMNTEAFF	TGCAGCGTACAGACGAACATGAACACTGAAGCTTTCTTT
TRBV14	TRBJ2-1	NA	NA	CASSQEAPWALGEQFF	TGTGCCAGCAGCCAAGAGGCCCCATGGGCGTTAGGTGAGCAGTTCTTC
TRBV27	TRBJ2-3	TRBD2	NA	CASSLSSGRLPGADTQYF	TGTGCCAGCAGTTTGAGCAGCGGGAGACTCCCAGGGGCAGATACGCAGTATTTT
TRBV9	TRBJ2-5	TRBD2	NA	CASSVGLAGIYQETQYF	TGTGCCAGCAGCGTAGGGCTAGCGGGGATATACCAAGAGACCCAGTACTTC
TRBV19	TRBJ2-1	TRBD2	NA	CASSISGSSYNEQFF	TGTGCCAGTAGTATTAGCGGGAGTAGCTACAATGAGCAGTTCTTC
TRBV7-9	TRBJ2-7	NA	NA	CASSHGYEQYF	TGTGCCAGCAGCCACGGCTACGAGCAGTACTTC
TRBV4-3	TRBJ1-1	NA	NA	CASSQDLGTVNTEAFF	TGCGCCAGCAGCCAAGATTTGGGCACTGTTAACACTGAAGCTTTCTTT
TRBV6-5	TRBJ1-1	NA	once	CASSYILSTEAFF	TGTGCCAGCAGTTATATATTGAGTACTGAAGCTTTCTTT
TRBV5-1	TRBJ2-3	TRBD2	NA	CASSKGLAGTDTQYF	TGCGCCAGCAGCAAGGGACTAGCGGGAACGGATACGCAGTATTTT
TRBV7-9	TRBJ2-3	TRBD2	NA	CASSRGIAGAQGSTDTQYF	TGTGCCAGCAGCCGCGGGATAGCGGGAGCCCAGGGGTCCACAGATACGCAGTATTTT
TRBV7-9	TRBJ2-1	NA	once	CASRASERARNEQFF	TGTGCCAGCAGGGCTAGCGAGAGGGCTCGTAATGAGCAGTTCTTC
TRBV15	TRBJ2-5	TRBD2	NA	CATSRIAGGTKTQYF	TGTGCCACCAGCAGAATAGCGGGAGGTACGAAGACCCAGTACTTC
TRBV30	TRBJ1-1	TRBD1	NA	CAWGTGGFTEAFF	TGTGCCTGGGGGACAGGGGGTTTTACTGAAGCTTTCTTT
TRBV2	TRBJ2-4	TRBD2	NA	CASSERLAGVKNIQYF	TGTGCCAGCAGTGAAAGACTAGCGGGAGTCAAAAACATTCAGTACTTC
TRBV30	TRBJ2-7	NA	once	CAWSVKGTGNPYEQYF	TGTGCCTGGAGTGTAAAGGGCACAGGGAATCCCTACGAGCAGTACTTC
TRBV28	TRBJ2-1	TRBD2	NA	CASSLLTSGNEQFF	TGTGCCAGCAGTTTATTGACTAGCGGGAATGAGCAGTTCTTC
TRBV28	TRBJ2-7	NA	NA	CASSLYPQGYEQYF	TGTGCCAGCAGTTTATACCCACAGGGTTACGAGCAGTACTTC
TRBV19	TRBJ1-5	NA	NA	CASSIDHFTGSSNQPQHF	TGTGCCAGTAGTATAGATCACTTTACAGGGTCTAGCAATCAGCCCCAGCATTTT
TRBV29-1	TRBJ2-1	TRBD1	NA	CSGAGTVYNEQFF	TGCAGCGGAGCCGGGACAGTTTACAATGAGCAGTTCTTC
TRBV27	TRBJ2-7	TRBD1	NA	CASSPDRQTYEQYF	TGTGCCAGCAGTCCGGACAGGCAGACCTACGAGCAGTACTTC
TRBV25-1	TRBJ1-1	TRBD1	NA	CASSEGQGTEAFF	TGTGCCAGCAGTGAGGGACAGGGAACTGAAGCTTTCTTT
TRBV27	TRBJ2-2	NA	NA	CASSLSAGTSVWGTGELFF	TGTGCCAGCAGTTTATCCGCGGGGACGTCGGTATGGGGCACCGGGGAGCTGTTTTTT
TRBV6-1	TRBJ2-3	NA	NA	CASSETEDTQYF	TGTGCCAGCAGTGAAACGGAGGATACGCAGTATTTT
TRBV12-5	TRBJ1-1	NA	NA	CASGLGVNTEAFF	TGTGCTAGTGGCCTCGGTGTGAACACTGAAGCTTTCTTT
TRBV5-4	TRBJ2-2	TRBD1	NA	CASSLAAGGGGELFF	TGTGCCAGCAGCTTGGCGGCAGGGGGCGGCGGGGAGCTGTTTTTT
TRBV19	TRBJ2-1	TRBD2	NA	CASSLGLAAYNEQFF	TGTGCCAGTAGCCTCGGACTAGCGGCTTACAATGAGCAGTTCTTC
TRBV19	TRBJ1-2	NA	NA	CASTPHPSYGYTF	TGTGCCAGTACCCCCCACCCTAGCTATGGCTACACCTTC
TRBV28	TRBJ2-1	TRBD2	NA	CASSLALAGGHGEQFF	TGTGCCAGCAGTTTAGCCCTAGCGGGAGGTCATGGTGAGCAGTTCTTC
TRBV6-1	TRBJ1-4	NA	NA	CASSEFRGLGSNEKLFF	TGTGCCAGCAGTGAATTTAGGGGGTTAGGTTCTAATGAAAAACTGTTTTTT
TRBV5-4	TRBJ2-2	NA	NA	CASSSYPGHPNTGELFF	TGTGCCAGCAGCTCCTATCCGGGACACCCGAACACCGGGGAGCTGTTTTTT
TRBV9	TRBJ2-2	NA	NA	CASSYGNTGELFF	TGTGCCAGCAGCTACGGGAACACCGGGGAGCTGTTTTTT
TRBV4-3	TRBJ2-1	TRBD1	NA	CASSHRQAGQGASEQFF	TGCGCCAGCAGCCACCGCCAAGCGGGACAGGGGGCTTCTGAGCAGTTCTTC
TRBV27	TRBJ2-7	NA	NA	CASSLSAGAYEQYF	TGTGCCAGCAGTTTATCTGCAGGGGCCTACGAGCAGTACTTC
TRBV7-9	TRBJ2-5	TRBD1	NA	CASSSRDRGAQETQYF	TGTGCCAGCAGCTCCCGGGACAGGGGTGCTCAAGAGACCCAGTACTTC
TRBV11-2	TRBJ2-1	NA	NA	CASSLFDGVGYNEQFF	TGTGCCAGCAGCTTATTTGACGGGGTTGGTTACAATGAGCAGTTCTTC
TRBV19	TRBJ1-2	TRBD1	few	CASSPGTANYGYTF	TGTGCCAGTAGTCCGGGGACAGCCAACTATGGCTACACCTTC
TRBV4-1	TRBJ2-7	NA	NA	CASSRWDTENGYEQYF	TGCGCCAGCAGCCGATGGGACACGGAAAATGGCTACGAGCAGTACTTC
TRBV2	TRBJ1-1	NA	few	CASSGRTENTEAFF	TGTGCCAGCAGTGGCCGGACAGAGAACACTGAAGCTTTCTTT
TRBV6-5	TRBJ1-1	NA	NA	CASGPGQNTEAFF	TGTGCCAGCGGACCGGGACAGAACACTGAAGCTTTCTTT
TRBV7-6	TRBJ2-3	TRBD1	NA	CASRRQGTDTQYF	TGTGCCAGCAGACGACAGGGAACAGATACGCAGTATTTT
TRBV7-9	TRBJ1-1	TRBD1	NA	CASSQGTGGAFF	TGTGCCAGCAGCCAGGGGACAGGAGGAGCTTTCTTT
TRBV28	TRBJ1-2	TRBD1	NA	CASSFYTGGSYGYTF	TGTGCCAGCAGTTTCTACACAGGGGGGTCGTATGGCTACACCTTC